This T cell receptor beta chain was recorded in a study of cytomegalovirus exposure and HLA in healthy donors. General study findings and limits: One later analysis, an examination of the 100 to 150 validation repertoires, found that first-cohort TCR clusters tended to co-occur in them. Reports showed the classifier diagnosing cytomegalovirus status with high specificity and sensitivity.

Measured with immunoSEQ multiplex PCR; TCRdb has only the in-frame clones, and not every one. Of 120,000 to 150,000 clones detected, around nine tenths appear once; the ten largest clones hold 7.5% to 8.5%. A word on this clone: The antigen is undetermined.

Input material: PBMCs. The source is a woman aged 18-30 years in good health and CMV-seropositive.

Here the CDR3 DNA reads TGTGCCAGCAGTTACTCGACAGGGTTTGGGCAGCCCCAGCATTTT. It is translated as CASSYSTGFGQPQHF. The chain has TRBV6-5 and TRBJ1-5, with 7 bases that match TRBD1. Germline CDR1 reads MNHEY; CDR2 reads SVGAGI. The junction had 6 bases not matched to a gene; V was cut back by 0 bases and J by 7 bases. This CDR3 has 15 residues.